The rows below give T cell receptor beta chains drawn from one sample of a study of identical twins. TCRdb re-analysed the 5' RACE reads in MiXCR, keeping a single row per CDR3 protein. The table records about 240,000 distinct CDR3 sequences, 12% of them present only once. These data also featured in a second study, about yellow fever vaccine responses in identical twins.

Sequencing used memory (CD45RO+) T cells sorted from blood. These receptors all stem from a woman aged 18-29 years in good health. The CDR3 runs from the conserved cysteine through the conserved F or W. A D gene is named only where the DNA matches it firmly. Clone size is given for some rows only: seen once, a few or many times, or a class if the clone is expanded.

TRBV27	TRBJ2-2	.	few	TGTGCCAGCAGTACGACACCCGCATCGACCAACACCGGGGAGCTGTTTTTT	CASSTTPASTNTGELFF
TRBV6-2/TRBV6-3	TRBJ2-7	TRBD1	few	TGTGCCAGCAGTTCTTCAGGGGGCGCCCGCCCCTACGAGCAGTACTTC	CASSSSGGARPYEQYF
TRBV11-3	TRBJ2-7	.	.	TGTGCCAGCAGCTTGGACAGCCGCTACGAGCAGTACTTC	CASSLDSRYEQYF
TRBV12-3/TRBV12-4	TRBJ1-4	.	many	TGTGCCAGCTCACCGTCGGGGAGTGGACGAGAAAAACTGTTTTTT	CASSPSGSGREKLFF
TRBV7-9	TRBJ2-6	.	.	TGTGCCAGCAGCTATCTACTAAACTCTGGGGCCAACGTCCTGACTTTC	CASSYLLNSGANVLTF
TRBV27	TRBJ2-1	TRBD2	few	TGTGCCAGCAGTTTCCTGACTAGCGGAGGGTCGGATGAGCAGTTCTTC	CASSFLTSGGSDEQFF
TRBV2	TRBJ1-5	TRBD1	few	TGTGCCAGCAGAGCACGACAGGGGGCTGGCAATCAGCCCCAGCATTTT	CASRARQGAGNQPQHF
TRBV11-3	TRBJ2-2	TRBD1	.	TGTGCCAGCAGCTTATCTGGGACAGGGAACACCGGGGAGCTGTTTTTT	CASSLSGTGNTGELFF
TRBV23-1	TRBJ2-1	.	few	TGCGCCAGCAGTCAACCTAAGGGGTCGTACAATGAGCAGTTCTTC	CASSQPKGSYNEQFF
TRBV29-1	TRBJ2-2	.	many	TGCAGCGTTGCCTTCTCTCCCGGGGAGCTGTTTTTT	CSVAFSPGELFF
TRBV5-6	TRBJ2-7	TRBD1	.	TGTGCCAGCAGATCCGGGACAGGGGGCTACGAGCAGTACTTC	CASRSGTGGYEQYF
TRBV7-8	TRBJ2-7	.	many	TGTGCCAGCAGCTTAGAGCCAGACTACGAGCAGTACTTC	CASSLEPDYEQYF
TRBV20-1	TRBJ2-3	.	.	TGCAGTGCTATAGTGATTCCAGGAACCAGCAGAGATATCACAGATACGCAGTATTTT	CSAIVIPGTSRDITDTQYF
TRBV30	TRBJ2-5	TRBD2	few	TGTGCCTGGGGAGGGGAGGGCGGCGAGACCCAGTACTTC	CAWGGEGGETQYF